The clone carrying this TCR beta chain was detected only once. The sample originates from a study of blood T cell repertoires in COVID-19. Study details: Some COVID-19 samples were acute and others convalescent; all came from the United States, Italy and Spain. Sources were T cells, B-cell-depleted T cells, or PBMCs; the material itself was cDNA or gDNA.

Original data processing: Amplification of reference gene primers was used by the study to estimate nucleated cell counts. Here immunoSEQ multiplex PCR was the method, and the copy in TCRdb shows in-frame clones only, minus some. V, J and clone size derive from that table, while D and trimming were established from the DNA sequence. Of around 240,000 clones in the sample, approximately 84% were seen once. There are 19 residues in the CDR3. Looked up from germline, CDR1 is SGHAT and CDR2 is FQNNGV. Trimming took 0 bases from V and 4 from J, leaving 21 bases between them. Sequencing was carried out using peripheral blood. The TCR comes from a woman in her 30s who had recovered from COVID-19. The chain couples TRBV11-2 to TRBJ2-2; D not resolved. The CDR3 spells CASSLDLDTPTPVTGELFF. CDR3 nucleotide sequence: TGTGCCAGCAGCTTAGATCTCGACACGCCGACCCCCGTCACCGGGGAGCTGTTTTTT.